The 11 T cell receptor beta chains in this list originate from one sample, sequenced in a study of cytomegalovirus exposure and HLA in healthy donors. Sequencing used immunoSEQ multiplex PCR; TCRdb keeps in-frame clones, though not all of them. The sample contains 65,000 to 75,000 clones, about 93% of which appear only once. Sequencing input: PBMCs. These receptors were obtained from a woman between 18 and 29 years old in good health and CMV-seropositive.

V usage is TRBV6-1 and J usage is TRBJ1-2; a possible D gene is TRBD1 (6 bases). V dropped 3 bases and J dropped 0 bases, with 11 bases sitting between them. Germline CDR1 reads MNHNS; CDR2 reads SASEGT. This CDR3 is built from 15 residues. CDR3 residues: CASSDMTGANYGYTF. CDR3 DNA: TGTGCCAGCAGTGATATGACAGGAGCTAACTATGGCTACACCTTC.

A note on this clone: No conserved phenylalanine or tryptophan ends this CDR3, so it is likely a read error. DNA of the CDR3: TGCAGCGCCATAACAGGATTCAATCAGCCCCAGCATCTT. Translation gives CSAITGFNQPQHL. V gene TRBV29-1 combines with J gene TRBJ1-5; D might be TRBD1 (5 bases). This CDR3 contains 13 residues. The germline gives CDR1 SQVTM, CDR2 ANQGSEA. V gave up 7 bases and J gave up 3 bases, with 13 bases separating them.

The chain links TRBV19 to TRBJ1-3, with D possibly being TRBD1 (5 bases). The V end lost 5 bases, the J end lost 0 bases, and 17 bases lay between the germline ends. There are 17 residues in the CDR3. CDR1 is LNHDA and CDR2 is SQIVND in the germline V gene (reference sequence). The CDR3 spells CASSGRKQDNSGNTIYF. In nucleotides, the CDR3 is TGTGCCAGTAGTGGACGAAAACAGGACAACTCTGGAAACACCATATATTTT.

Here the CDR3 reads CASRRIAGSTDTQYF. CDR3 sequence (DNA): TGTGCCAGCAGACGAATAGCGGGTAGCACAGATACGCAGTATTTT. V is TRBV7-2 and J is TRBJ2-3; 7 positions match TRBD2. The CDR3 spans 15 residues. With V trimmed by 6 bases and J by 0 bases, 6 bases remained unmatched. In germline, CDR1 is SGHTA, CDR2 FQGNSA. The whole variable domain, remainder taken from reference TRBV7-2 and TRBJ2-3, is GAGVSQSPSNKVTEKGKDVELRCDPISGHTALYWYRQSLGQGLEFLIYFQGNSAPDKSGLPSDRFSAERTGGSVSTLTIQRTQQEDSAVYLCASRRIAGSTDTQYFGPGTRLTVL.

CDR3 DNA: TGTGCCAGCATCAAACAGGGAGCCTTTGGGCTGTTTTTT. The encoded protein is CASIKQGAFGLFF. This chain uses TRBV5-6 with TRBJ2-2; D is perhaps TRBD1 (6 bases). CDR1 SGHDT and CDR2 YYEEEE come from the germline V gene. The CDR3 totals 13 residues. Trimming cost V 6 bases and J 13 bases, with 19 bases left between them.

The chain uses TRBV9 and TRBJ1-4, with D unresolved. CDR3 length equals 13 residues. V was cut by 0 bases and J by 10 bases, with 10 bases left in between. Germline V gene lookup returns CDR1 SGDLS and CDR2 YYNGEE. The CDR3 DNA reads TGTGCCAGCAGCGTAGCTCCCAACGGAAAACTGTTTTTT. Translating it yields CASSVAPNGKLFF. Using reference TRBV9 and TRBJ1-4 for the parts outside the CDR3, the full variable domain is DSGVTQTPKHLITATGQRVTLRCSPRSGDLSVYWYQQSLDQGLQFLIQYYNGEERAKGNILERFSAQQFPDLHSELNLSSLELGDSALYFCASSVAPNGKLFFGSGTQLSVL.

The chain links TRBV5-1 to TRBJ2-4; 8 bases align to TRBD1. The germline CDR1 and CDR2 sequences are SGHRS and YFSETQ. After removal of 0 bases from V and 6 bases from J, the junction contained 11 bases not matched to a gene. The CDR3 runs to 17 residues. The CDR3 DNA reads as TGCGCCAGCAGCTTGGTCCTAACAGGGGGACCGACAAACATTCAGTACTTC. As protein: CASSLVLTGGPTNIQYF.

CDR3 region: CASSEAGLYNSPLHF. In DNA, the CDR3 is TGTGCCAGCAGTGAAGCGGGGCTCTATAATTCACCCCTCCACTTT. J is TRBJ1-6 and V is TRBV6-1, with D perhaps TRBD1 (5 bases). This CDR3 contains 15 residues. CDR1 and CDR2 (germline): MNHNS, SASEGT. V was pared by 0 bases and J by 3 bases, with 6 bases between.

The CDR3 nucleotides are TGTGCTAGTGGTTTGAAGCGGACAGGGGGCGCAGGTTACACTGAAGCTTTCTTT. Amino acids: CASGLKRTGGAGYTEAFF. This sequence joins TRBV12-5 and TRBJ1-1, with 11 bases lining up with TRBD1. Germline CDR1 LGHNT, CDR2 FRNRAP. This CDR3 is built from 18 residues. J lost 3 bases, V lost 2 bases, and 11 bases had no gene match.

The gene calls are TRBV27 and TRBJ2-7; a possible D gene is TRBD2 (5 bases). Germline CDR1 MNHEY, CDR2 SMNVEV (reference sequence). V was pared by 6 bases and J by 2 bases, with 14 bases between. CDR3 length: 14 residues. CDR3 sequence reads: CASRPGSLTYEQYF. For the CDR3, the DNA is TGTGCCAGCAGACCGGGGAGCCTTACCTACGAGCAGTACTTC.

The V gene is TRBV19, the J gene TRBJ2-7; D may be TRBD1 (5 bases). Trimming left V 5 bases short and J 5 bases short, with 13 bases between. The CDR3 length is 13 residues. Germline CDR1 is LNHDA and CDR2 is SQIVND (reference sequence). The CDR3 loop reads CASSPRVRDEQYF. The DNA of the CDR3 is TGTGCCAGTAGTCCGCGCGTCAGGGACGAGCAGTACTTC.